The clone carrying this T cell receptor beta chain was detected only a few times. TCRdb ran MiXCR on the 5' RACE reads and lists one entry per CDR3 protein. Of about 130,000 distinct CDR3 sequences listed, around 14% are singletons. The sample belongs to a study of early T cells in non-severe SARS-CoV-2 infection. V shed 0 bases and J shed 10 bases, with 10 bases lying between them. This CDR3 has 13 residues. The chain carries TRBV12-3 or TRBV12-4 and TRBJ2-1; D is unclear. Sequences were obtained from whole blood. This receptor was identified in an adult who was a healthcare worker with PCR-confirmed SARS-CoV-2 infection or an uninfected control (not recorded which). The CDR3 DNA is TGTGCCAGCAGTTTAGCGGTCATTAGCGAGCAGTTCTTC. Amino acids: CASSLAVISEQFF.